This T cell receptor beta chain emerged from a study of OX40 agonist ivuxolimab in advanced cancers. Study details: Patients' therapy was ivuxolimab, an antibody that acts as an agonist of OX40 (CD134).

The germline gives CDR1 MNHEY, CDR2 SVGAGI. The length of the CDR3 is 13 residues. Trimming cost V 5 bases and J 8 bases, with 12 bases left between them. The table came from immunoSEQ multiplex PCR; TCRdb's copy has only in-frame clones and leaves some out. This sample yields under 20,000 clones, of which roughly nine tenths are seen a single time; 16% belongs to the top ten. This sequence originates from an adult with an advanced solid tumor such as melanoma, head and neck, liver or kidney cancer. This chain joins TRBV6-5 and TRBJ1-4; no reliable D call. The sequenced sample was CD4+ or CD8+ T cells sorted from blood, obtained in a trial of the OX40 agonist ivuxolimab. DNA of the CDR3: TGTGCCAGCAGTCGCGGGGATCGAGAAAAACTGTTTTTT. It yields the protein CASSRGDREKLFF.